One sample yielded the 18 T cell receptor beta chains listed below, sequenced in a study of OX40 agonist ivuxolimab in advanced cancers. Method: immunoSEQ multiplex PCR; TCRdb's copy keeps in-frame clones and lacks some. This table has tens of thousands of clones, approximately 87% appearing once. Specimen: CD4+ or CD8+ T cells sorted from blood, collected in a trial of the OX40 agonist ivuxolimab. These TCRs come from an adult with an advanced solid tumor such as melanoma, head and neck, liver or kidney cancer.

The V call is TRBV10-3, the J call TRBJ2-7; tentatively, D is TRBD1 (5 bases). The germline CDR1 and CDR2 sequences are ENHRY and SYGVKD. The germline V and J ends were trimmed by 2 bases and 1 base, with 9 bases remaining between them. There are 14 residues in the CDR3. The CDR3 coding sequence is TGTGCCATCAGTGAGGCAGGGCTGTCCTACGAGCAGTACTTC. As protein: CAISEAGLSYEQYF.

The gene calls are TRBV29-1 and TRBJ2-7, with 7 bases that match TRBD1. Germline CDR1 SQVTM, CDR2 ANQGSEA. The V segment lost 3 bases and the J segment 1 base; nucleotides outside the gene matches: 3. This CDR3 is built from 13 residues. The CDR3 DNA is TGCAGCGTTGATACAGGGGTTTCCTACGAGCAGTACTTC. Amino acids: CSVDTGVSYEQYF.

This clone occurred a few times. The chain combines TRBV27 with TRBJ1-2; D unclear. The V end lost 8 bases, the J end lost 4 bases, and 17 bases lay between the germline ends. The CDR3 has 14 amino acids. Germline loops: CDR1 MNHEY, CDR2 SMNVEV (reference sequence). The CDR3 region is CASPSATRTYGYTF. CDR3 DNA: TGTGCCAGCCCTTCGGCCACCAGAACCTATGGCTACACCTTC.

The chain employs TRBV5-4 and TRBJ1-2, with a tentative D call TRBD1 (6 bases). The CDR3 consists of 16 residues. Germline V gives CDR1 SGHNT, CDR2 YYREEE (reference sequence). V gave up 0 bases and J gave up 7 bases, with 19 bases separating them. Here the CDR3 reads CASSLGDRIPYFGYTF. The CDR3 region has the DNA TGTGCCAGCAGCTTGGGTGACAGGATTCCCTATTTTGGCTACACCTTC. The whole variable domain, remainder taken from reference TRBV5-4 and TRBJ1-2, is ETGVTQSPTHLIKTRGQQVTLRCSSQSGHNTVSWYQQALGQGPQFIFQYYREEENGRGNFPPRFSGLQFPNYSSELNVNALELDDSALYLCASSLGDRIPYFGYTFGSGTRLTVV.

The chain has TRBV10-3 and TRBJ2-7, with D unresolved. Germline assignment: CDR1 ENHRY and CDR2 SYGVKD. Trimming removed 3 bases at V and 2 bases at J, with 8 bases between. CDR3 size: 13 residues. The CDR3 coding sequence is TGTGCCATCAGTGACGTCGCGGCCTACGAGCAGTACTTC. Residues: CAISDVAAYEQYF.

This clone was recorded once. The CDR3 loop is CASSLSLAGNTGELFF. The CDR3 bases are TGTGCCAGCAGCTTAAGTCTAGCGGGGAACACCGGGGAGCTGTTTTTT. This chain connects TRBV13 to TRBJ2-2; 8 bases line up with TRBD2. The CDR3 extends over 16 amino acids. V lost 2 bases to trimming and J lost 1 base; unmatched junction nucleotides: 3. Germline V CDR1 and CDR2: PRHDT, FYEKMQ (reference sequence).

CDR3 amino acids: CASSFGGLETQYF. The CDR3 bases are TGTGCCAGCAGTTTTGGGGGCCTGGAGACCCAGTACTTC. The genes are TRBV6-1 and TRBJ2-5, with a possible D match to TRBD1 (6 bases). This CDR3 contains 13 residues. The germline V gene encodes CDR1 MNHNS and CDR2 SASEGT. Trimming removed 5 bases from V and 5 bases from J, with 12 bases in between.

The CDR3 reads CASSLRGNNEQFF. CDR3 coding DNA: TGTGCCAGCAGCTTGCGGGGAAACAATGAGCAGTTCTTC. This chain joins TRBV5-6 and TRBJ2-1; D may be TRBD2 (5 bases). CDR3 length: 13 amino acids. In germline, CDR1 is SGHDT, CDR2 YYEEEE. V lost 1 base and J lost 5, with 7 bases in between. Filled out from reference TRBV5-6 and TRBJ2-1, the complete variable domain reads DAGVTQSPTHLIKTRGQQVTLRCSPKSGHDTVSWYQQALGQGPQFIFQYYEEEERQRGNFPDRFSGHQFPNYSSELNVNALLLGDSALYLCASSLRGNNEQFFGPGTRLTVL.

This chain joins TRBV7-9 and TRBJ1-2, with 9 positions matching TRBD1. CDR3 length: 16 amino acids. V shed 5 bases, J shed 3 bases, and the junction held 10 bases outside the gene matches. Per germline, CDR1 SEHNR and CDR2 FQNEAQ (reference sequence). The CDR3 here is CASSPRTGETYYGYTF. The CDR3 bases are TGTGCCAGCAGCCCCCGGACAGGGGAGACCTACTATGGCTACACCTTC. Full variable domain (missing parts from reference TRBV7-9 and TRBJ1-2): DTGVSQNPRHKITKRGQNVTFRCDPISEHNRLYWYRQTLGQGPEFLTYFQNEAQLEKSRLLSDRFSAERPKGSFSTLEIQRTEQGDSAMYLCASSPRTGETYYGYTFGSGTRLTVV.

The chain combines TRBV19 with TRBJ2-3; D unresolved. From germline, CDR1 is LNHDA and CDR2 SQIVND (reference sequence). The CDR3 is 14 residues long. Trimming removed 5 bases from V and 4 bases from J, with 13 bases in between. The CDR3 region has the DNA TGTGCCAGTAGTCCGACCTCCTGGGCAGATACGCAGTATTTT. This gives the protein CASSPTSWADTQYF.

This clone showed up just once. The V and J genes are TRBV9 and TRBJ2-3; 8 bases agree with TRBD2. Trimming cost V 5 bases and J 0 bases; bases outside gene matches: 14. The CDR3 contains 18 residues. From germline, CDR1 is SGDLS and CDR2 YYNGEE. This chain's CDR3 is CASRSRREEGSSTDTQYF. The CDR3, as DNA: TGTGCCAGCAGGTCGAGGCGGGAGGAGGGGTCAAGCACAGATACGCAGTATTTT.

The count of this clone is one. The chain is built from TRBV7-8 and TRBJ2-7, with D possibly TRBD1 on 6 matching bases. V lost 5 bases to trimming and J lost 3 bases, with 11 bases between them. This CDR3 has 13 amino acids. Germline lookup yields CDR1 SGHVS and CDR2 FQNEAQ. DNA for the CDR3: TGTGCCAGCAGCGCCGGGACAAGCTACGAGCAGTACTTC. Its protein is CASSAGTSYEQYF.

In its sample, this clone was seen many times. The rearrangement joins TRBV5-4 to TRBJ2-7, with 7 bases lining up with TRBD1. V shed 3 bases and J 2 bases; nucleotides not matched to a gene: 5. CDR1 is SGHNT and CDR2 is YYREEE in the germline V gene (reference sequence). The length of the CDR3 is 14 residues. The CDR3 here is CASSSWDSAYEQYF. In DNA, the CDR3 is TGTGCCAGCAGCTCATGGGACAGCGCCTACGAGCAGTACTTC.

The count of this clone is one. CDR3 sequence reads: CASSPGTSGYEQYF. In nucleotides, the CDR3 is TGTGCCAGCAGTCCCGGGACTAGCGGGTACGAGCAGTACTTC. The chain uses TRBV6-5 and TRBJ2-7, with 12 bases matching TRBD2. The germline CDR1 and CDR2 sequences are MNHEY and SVGAGI. With V trimmed by 5 bases and J by 4 bases, 3 bases remained unmatched. This CDR3 has 14 residues.

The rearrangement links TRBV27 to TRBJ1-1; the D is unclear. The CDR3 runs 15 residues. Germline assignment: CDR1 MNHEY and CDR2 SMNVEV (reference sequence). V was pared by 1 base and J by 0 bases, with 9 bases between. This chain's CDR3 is CASSLYRTLNTEAFF. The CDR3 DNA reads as TGTGCCAGCAGTTTATACAGAACCCTGAACACTGAAGCTTTCTTT.

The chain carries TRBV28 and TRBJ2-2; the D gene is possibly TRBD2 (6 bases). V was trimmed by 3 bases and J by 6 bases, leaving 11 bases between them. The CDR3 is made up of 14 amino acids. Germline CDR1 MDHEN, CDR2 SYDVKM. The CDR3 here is CASSFDTGAGELFF. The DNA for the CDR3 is TGTGCCAGCAGTTTCGACACGGGGGCCGGGGAGCTGTTTTTT.

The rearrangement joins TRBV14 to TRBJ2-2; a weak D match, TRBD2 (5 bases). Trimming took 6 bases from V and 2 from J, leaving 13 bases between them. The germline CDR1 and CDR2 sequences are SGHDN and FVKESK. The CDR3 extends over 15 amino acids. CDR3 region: CASRASSSNTGELFF. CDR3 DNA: TGTGCCAGCAGGGCGAGTTCTAGCAACACCGGGGAGCTGTTTTTT.

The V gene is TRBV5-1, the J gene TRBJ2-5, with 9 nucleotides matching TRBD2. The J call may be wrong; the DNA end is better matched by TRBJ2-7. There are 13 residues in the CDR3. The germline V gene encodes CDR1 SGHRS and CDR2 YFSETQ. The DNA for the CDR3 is TGCGCCAGCATAGGGACTAGCAGCTACGAGCAGTACTTC. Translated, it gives CASIGTSSYEQYF.